Listed below are T cell receptor beta chains from one sample, sequenced in a study of sequential checkpoint blockade in melanoma. Some clones are missing from TCRdb's copy, which holds only in-frame ones; the method was immunoSEQ multiplex PCR. This sample has about 18,000 clones, with less than 30% found just once. The sequenced sample was tumor tissue (inferred from file names), obtained from a patient given nivolumab and ipilimumab in sequence. These receptors all come from a human donor with melanoma. CDR3s include the opening cysteine and the closing phenylalanine or tryptophan. A D gene is named only where the DNA matches it firmly. Rows give clone size only sometimes, using once, few, many, or a class for an expanded clone.

v_call	j_call	d_call	clone_size	cdr3_aa
TRBV5-1	TRBJ2-1	TRBD2	.	CASSLPSGSLYNEQFF
TRBV28	TRBJ1-3	.	.	CASSLFGRGDSGNTIYF
TRBV6-8	TRBJ2-7	TRBD1	.	CASSTTRQGYSYEQYF
TRBV4-1	TRBJ2-7	TRBD2	.	CASSQERALAGVRYEQYF
TRBV23-1	TRBJ1-2	.	many	CASSLPANYGYTF
TRBV9	TRBJ2-1	.	.	CASSSARDSSYNEQFF
TRBV30	TRBJ2-4	.	few	CAWAKVLGQNIQYF
TRBV11-3	TRBJ2-3	TRBD2	.	CASSLELAGFRRGDTQYF
TRBV28	TRBJ2-3	TRBD2	.	CASSLPGTRNTDTQYF
TRBV11-3	TRBJ1-1	TRBD1	few	CASSLIGTGGQRNTEAFF
TRBV11-3	TRBJ2-1	.	many	CASSLQPTSYNEQFF
TRBV11-3	TRBJ1-2	.	many	CASSSLGTGPYGYTF
TRBV5-1	TRBJ2-2	TRBD2	.	CASRKADGEGTGELFF
TRBV28	TRBJ2-3	.	few	CASSSTGEGTDTQYF
TRBV11-3	TRBJ2-6	.	few	CASGKVPASGANVLTF
TRBV11-3	TRBJ2-1	.	.	CASSLEKRTAYNEQFF
TRBV6-8	TRBJ2-2	.	few	CATRRAESFSTGELFF